This T cell receptor beta chain came from a study of PD-L1 blockade in urothelial cancer. The wider study: Analyses used blood from 3 weeks (second dose) and 6 weeks after treatment start. T cells numbered a median of about 140,000 in the blood samples.

This CDR3 region has 17 residues. The data were produced by immunoSEQ multiplex PCR, yet TCRdb's version contains in-frame clones alone and is incomplete. Here the sample spans approximately 65,000 clones, less than 90% being singletons. The chain is built from TRBV12-2 and TRBJ2-2; TRBD1 was called by the table and not checked on the DNA. TRBV12-2 is a pseudogene segment. The sequence was collected from a man aged 55-75 years with urothelial cancer. Material: PBMCs, obtained around atezolizumab (anti-PD-L1) treatment. CDR3: CASRLAGRGRGTGELFF. Here the CDR3 DNA reads TGTGCAAGTCGCTTAGCGGGAAGGGGGCGGGGCACCGGGGAGCTGTTTTTT.